This T cell receptor beta chain was observed in a study of blood T cell repertoires in COVID-19. Sequencing used immunoSEQ multiplex PCR; TCRdb keeps in-frame clones, though not all of them. The data contain 200,000 to 300,000 clones, 86% of them singletons. Between the trimmed V and J ends, which lost 0 bases and 3 bases, there was a span of 11 bases. Germline CDR1 and CDR2: MGHRA and YSYEKL. The CDR3 covers 15 residues. Source material: peripheral blood. The TCR originated in a man between 25 and 39 years old with active or convalescent COVID-19. The chain links TRBV4-1 to TRBJ1-1; D ambiguous. The CDR3 coding sequence is TGCGCCAGCAGCCAAGATCAGGAGGTAGACACTGAAGCTTTCTTT. Amino acids: CASSQDQEVDTEAFF.